A selection of T cell receptor beta chains follows, all from one sample in a study of shared clonotypes between healthy human individuals. Repertoires were generated with immunoSEQ multiplex PCR, while TCRdb's copy carries only in-frame clones and drops some. Of some 1 million clones detected, about three quarters appear once; the ten largest clones hold roughly 1.4%. The sequencing input was memory CD4+ T cells sorted from blood. These TCRs come from a man younger than 35 in good health. Both conserved end residues are part of each CDR3.

CASSNRDRGWTDTQYF	TRBV6-6	TRBJ2-3
CASGLDVNTEAFF	TRBV12-5	TRBJ1-1
CASSDLGARESVTEAFF	TRBV25-1	TRBJ1-1
CARLRDRNTSNQPQHF	TRBV10-1	TRBJ1-5
CASRTGRYEQYF	TRBV28	TRBJ2-7
CASSLAGTGAAEAFF	TRBV16	TRBJ1-1
CASSSSGTSADEQYF	TRBV11-2	TRBJ2-7
CASSQEQGVLGTEAFF	TRBV4-3	TRBJ1-1
CASSLLSGTQETQYF	TRBV5-1	TRBJ2-5
CASSPGASRGIGELFF	TRBV5-4	TRBJ2-2
CASSVAGTRSGANVLTF	TRBV9	TRBJ2-6
CASSLPHGTFALFF	TRBV28	TRBJ2-1
CASSIDLQPNTEAFF	TRBV19	TRBJ1-1
CASILSGSSNEQFF	TRBV10-2	TRBJ2-1
CASSAPGLNSPLHF	TRBV9	TRBJ1-6
CASSQGQANTEAFF	TRBV4-1	TRBJ1-1
CASRGEETQYF	TRBV2	TRBJ2-5
CASRRGRVAPEQYF	TRBV6-5	TRBJ2-7
CASRLPGQGADTQYF	TRBV7-2	TRBJ2-3
CASSLSREQYF	TRBV5-1	TRBJ2-7
CASSEGRYNEQFF	TRBV2	TRBJ2-1
CASSPPSGGENIQYF	TRBV18	TRBJ2-4
CASSGQGGGTEAFF	TRBV18	TRBJ1-1
CASSKQGGEETQYF	TRBV19	TRBJ2-5
CASSSRDRVGEQFF	TRBV9	TRBJ2-1
CASSLTDLSGYTF	TRBV5-1	TRBJ1-2
CASKRTGNEKLFF	TRBV5-1	TRBJ1-4
CASSYGSTGNTIYF	TRBV6-6	TRBJ1-3
CASSSDSRGPETQYF	TRBV5-1	TRBJ2-5
CAIRAGTGVTEQYF	TRBV10-3	TRBJ2-7
CASSLGSSSYNEQFF	TRBV11-2	TRBJ2-1
CATSREGDPSNQPQHF	TRBV15	TRBJ1-5
CASSPNGNTIYF	TRBV19	TRBJ1-3
CAWSVQLMGFRYGYTF	TRBV30	TRBJ1-2
CASSPGRAKNIQYF	TRBV19	TRBJ2-4
CASRRTGHKQETQYF	TRBV27	TRBJ2-5
CASSPQDRFTDTQYF	TRBV28	TRBJ2-3
CASSPPAPKITF	TRBV19	TRBJ1-2
CASSVEGTTQRTQYF	TRBV9	TRBJ2-3
CASISTGGTSYNEQFF	TRBV6-6	TRBJ2-1
CASSGGDRGPGNTIYF	TRBV6-1	TRBJ1-3
CASSLFLGTPSYEQYF	TRBV5-6	NA
CASSPGLVIYEQFF	TRBV5-4	TRBJ2-1
CASSPIDRDFYEQYF	TRBV25-1	TRBJ2-7
CASSPGTGGYGYTF	TRBV9	TRBJ1-2
CASSYNLAEPQHF	TRBV6-5	TRBJ1-5
CASSPGAGDSPLHF	TRBV6-1	TRBJ1-6
CASSSSVSVNTGELFF	TRBV5-1	TRBJ2-2
CASSPAPWGGEQFF	TRBV5-1	TRBJ2-1
CATTADTPTNEKLFF	TRBV30	TRBJ1-4
CATMEAGNTIYF	TRBV10-3	TRBJ1-3
CVPRGEGTGDYGYTF	TRBV10-1	TRBJ1-2
CAISEPPPQETQYF	TRBV10-3	TRBJ2-5